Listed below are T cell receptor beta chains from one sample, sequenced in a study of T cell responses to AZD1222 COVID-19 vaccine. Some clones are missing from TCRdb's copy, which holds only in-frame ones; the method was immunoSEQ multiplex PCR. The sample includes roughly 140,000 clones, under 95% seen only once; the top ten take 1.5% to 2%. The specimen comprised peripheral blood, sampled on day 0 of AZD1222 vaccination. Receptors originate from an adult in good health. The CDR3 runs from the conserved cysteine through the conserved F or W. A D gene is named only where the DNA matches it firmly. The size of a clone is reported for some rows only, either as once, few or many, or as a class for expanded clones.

CASSPQPGRANYGYTF,TGTGCCAGTAGTCCCCAGCCGGGACGAGCTAACTATGGCTACACCTTC,TRBV19,-,-,TRBJ1-2
CANCWGTDAFGELFF,TGTGCCAACTGTTGGGGGACCGATGCTTTCGGGGAGCTGTTTTTT,TRBV10-3,once,-,TRBJ2-2
CASAQLRGTDTQYF,TGTGCCAGCGCACAACTCCGGGGCACAGATACGCAGTATTTT,TRBV6-5,once,-,TRBJ2-3
CASTKGDTDSNQPQHF,TGTGCCAGCACCAAAGGGGACACCGATAGCAATCAGCCCCAGCATTTT,TRBV2,-,-,TRBJ1-5
CASTAFSYNEQFF,TGTGCCAGCACAGCCTTCTCCTACAATGAGCAGTTCTTC,TRBV27,-,-,TRBJ2-1
CASTRLKGTDYYGYTF,TGTGCCAGCACCAGACTGAAGGGGACAGATTATTATGGCTACACCTTC,TRBV5-6,-,TRBD1,TRBJ1-2
CASSLARYTGELFF,TGCGCCAGCAGCTTGGCCAGGTACACCGGGGAGCTGTTTTTT,TRBV5-1,-,-,TRBJ2-2
CASSDQGYLGTEAFF,TGCGCCAGCAGCGATCAGGGATACTTGGGCACTGAAGCTTTCTTT,TRBV5-1,-,-,TRBJ1-1
CAPRTEAFF,TGTGCACCCCGGACTGAAGCTTTCTTT,TRBV12-2,-,-,TRBJ1-1
CASSLDRNQPQHF,TGCGCCAGCAGCCTTGACCGCAATCAGCCCCAGCATTTT,TRBV4-1,-,-,TRBJ1-5
CASSQEGVGKNTEAFF,TGTGCCAGCAGCCAAGAGGGGGTGGGGAAGAACACTGAAGCTTTCTTT,TRBV3-1/TRBV3-2,-,-,TRBJ1-1
CASSDNRGGSYNEQFF,TGTGCCAGCAGTGATAATCGGGGGGGCTCCTACAATGAGCAGTTCTTC,TRBV6-1,-,TRBD2,TRBJ2-1
CASSSLTGGSGNTIYF,TGTGCCAGCAGTTCCCTAACAGGGGGCTCTGGAAACACCATATATTTT,TRBV6-5,-,TRBD1,TRBJ1-3
CSVDPDSSGYTF,TGCAGCGTTGATCCTGACTCTTCCGGCTACACCTTC,TRBV29-1,-,-,TRBJ1-2
CASSLPGREAQETQYF,TGTGCCAGCAGCTTGCCGGGACGGGAGGCTCAAGAGACCCAGTACTTC,TRBV5-6,-,TRBD2,TRBJ2-5
CASSLAYSSGNTIYF,TGTGCCAGCAGCTTAGCTTACAGCTCTGGAAACACCATATATTTT,TRBV7-9,-,-,TRBJ1-3
CASSFAAQDNTGELFF,TGCGCCAGCAGCTTCGCGGCGCAAGATAACACCGGGGAGCTGTTTTTT,TRBV5-1,-,-,TRBJ2-2
CASSMNRQGPRDEQFF,TGTGCCAGTAGTATGAATAGACAGGGCCCGAGGGATGAGCAGTTCTTC,TRBV19,-,TRBD1,TRBJ2-1
CASSFEETQYF,TGTGCCAGCAGCTTCGAAGAGACCCAGTACTTC,TRBV11-2,-,-,TRBJ2-5
CASSIKGNNQPQHF,TGTGCCAGTAGTATAAAGGGGAACAATCAGCCCCAGCATTTT,TRBV19,once,-,TRBJ1-5
CASSLVASGVQETQYF,TGCGCCAGCAGCTTAGTGGCTAGCGGGGTCCAAGAGACCCAGTACTTC,TRBV5-1,-,TRBD2,TRBJ2-5
CASSLEATGDTYEQYF,TGCGCCAGCAGCTTGGAAGCGACAGGGGACACCTACGAGCAGTACTTC,TRBV5-1,-,TRBD1,TRBJ2-7